These 14 T cell receptor beta chains were sequenced from one sample in a study of OX40 agonist ivuxolimab in advanced cancers. Sequencing was performed with immunoSEQ multiplex PCR; in TCRdb, only in-frame clones are kept and a portion is missing. The sample lists roughly 72,000 clones, 89% seen once, with more than 9.5% in the top ten. The starting material was CD4+ or CD8+ T cells sorted from blood, obtained in a trial of the OX40 agonist ivuxolimab. The source is an adult with an advanced solid tumor such as melanoma, head and neck, liver or kidney cancer.

The chain couples TRBV28 to TRBJ2-1; 11 bases align to TRBD1. The CDR3 extends over 15 amino acids. Per germline, CDR1 MDHEN and CDR2 SYDVKM. V gave up 5 bases and J gave up 4 bases; unmatched junction bases: 4. CDR3 region: CASSQGQGGYNEQFF. In nucleotides, the CDR3 is TGTGCCAGCAGTCAGGGACAGGGGGGGTACAATGAGCAGTTCTTC.

CDR3 DNA: TGTGCCAGCTCGCGTACAGGGTCGACTGAAGCTTTCTTT. It is translated as CASSRTGSTEAFF. This sequence joins TRBV18 and TRBJ1-1, with D possibly TRBD1 on 6 matching bases. The germline V and J ends were trimmed by 6 bases and 5 bases, with 13 bases remaining between them. This CDR3 region has 13 residues. Germline assignment: CDR1 KGHSH and CDR2 LQKENI. Full variable domain (outside the CDR3, taken from reference TRBV18 and TRBJ1-1): NAGVMQNPRHLVRRRGQEARLRCSPMKGHSHVYWYRQLPEEGLKFMVYLQKENIIDESGMPKERFSAEFPKEGPSILRIQQVVRGDSAAYFCASSRTGSTEAFFGQGTRLTVV.

This clone was observed a handful of times. The V and J genes are TRBV6-4 and TRBJ1-2, with 7 bases matching TRBD1. The CDR3 is made up of 16 amino acids. Trimming at V came to 6 bases and at J to 2 bases, leaving 12 bases not matched to a gene. Germline CDR1 reads MRHNA; CDR2 reads SNTAGT. The CDR3 reads CASRKTATGLNYGYTF. The CDR3 DNA reads TGTGCCAGCAGGAAAACAGCGACAGGGCTAAACTATGGCTACACCTTC.

This sequence joins TRBV27 and TRBJ2-2; D unclear. The CDR3 contains 15 residues. Between the trimmed V and J ends, which lost 1 base and 1 base, there was a span of 7 bases. Germline CDR1 is MNHEY and CDR2 is SMNVEV (reference sequence). For the CDR3, the DNA is TGTGCCAGCAGTTTATTTCTTATGAACACCGGGGAGCTGTTTTTT. Translation: CASSLFLMNTGELFF.

The chain joins TRBV6-5 to TRBJ2-4, with 8 bases matching TRBD1. The germline V gene encodes CDR1 MNHEY and CDR2 SVGAGI. The CDR3 runs 14 residues. V gave up 7 bases and J gave up 6 bases; unmatched junction bases: 8. The CDR3 DNA reads TGTGCCAGCAACTTACAGGGGGATTTAAACATTCAGTACTTC. Translating it yields CASNLQGDLNIQYF.

This sequence joins TRBV5-1 and TRBJ2-7; the D gene is possibly TRBD2 (5 bases). CDR1 is SGHRS, CDR2 YFSETQ, per germline. V dropped 1 base and J dropped 2 bases, with 13 bases sitting between them. The CDR3 spans 15 residues. In DNA, the CDR3 is TGCGCCAGCAGCTTGTTTCCGGACTCCACCTACGAGCAGTACTTC. It encodes CASSLFPDSTYEQYF.

This rearrangement joins TRBV2 to TRBJ2-2; 10 bases map to TRBD2. CDR1 and CDR2 from the germline V gene are SNHLY and FYNNEI. CDR3 size: 16 residues. V shed 6 bases and J 5 bases; nucleotides not matched to a gene: 9. DNA of the CDR3: TGTGCCAGCAGGGTGGCCCTAGCGGGGGCTACCGGGGAGCTGTTTTTT. Translating it yields CASRVALAGATGELFF.

The gene calls are TRBV11-2 and TRBJ2-5, with 9 bases identical to TRBD2. V lost 3 bases to trimming and J lost 2 bases; unmatched junction nucleotides: 7. The CDR3 loop spans 16 amino acids. Germline-derived CDR1 and CDR2 are SGHAT and FQNNGV. The DNA of the CDR3 is TGTGCCAGCAGCTTGTGGGCGGGAGGGCTGCAAGAGACCCAGTACTTC. It translates to CASSLWAGGLQETQYF.

The V call is TRBV7-9, the J call TRBJ1-1; 9 bases map to TRBD1. Germline trimming cut 3 bases from V and 5 bases from J; bases unmatched to any gene: 7. The CDR3 loop spans 15 amino acids. CDR1 is SEHNR, CDR2 FQNEAQ, per germline (reference sequence). CDR3 sequence (DNA): TGTGCCAGCAGCTTCTGGACAGGGGCGCTAACTGAAGCTTTCTTT. This codes for CASSFWTGALTEAFF.

The chain uses TRBV5-4 and TRBJ1-1, with TRBD1 identical over 10 bases. The CDR3 totals 14 residues. The V gene's germline CDR1 is SGHNT and CDR2 YYREEE (reference sequence). J gave up 7 bases and V 3 bases, and 6 bases lay outside the gene matches. The CDR3 loop is CASSSTGGRGEAFF. Here the CDR3 DNA reads TGTGCCAGCAGCTCGACAGGGGGCCGGGGTGAAGCTTTCTTT. The complete variable domain, with remaining parts taken from reference TRBV5-4 and TRBJ1-1, reads ETGVTQSPTHLIKTRGQQVTLRCSSQSGHNTVSWYQQALGQGPQFIFQYYREEENGRGNFPPRFSGLQFPNYSSELNVNALELDDSALYLCASSSTGGRGEAFFGQGTRLTVV.

This clone has just a few counts. The chain uses TRBV7-2 and TRBJ1-5; possibly TRBD1 for D (5 bases). The CDR3 contains 13 residues. Germline assignment: CDR1 SGHTA and CDR2 FQGNSA. V gave up 6 bases and J gave up 4 bases, with 10 bases separating them. The CDR3 spells CASSFNRNQPQHF. CDR3 coding DNA: TGTGCCAGCAGTTTTAACAGGAATCAGCCCCAGCATTTT.

This clone was seen just once. The CDR3 sequence: CASSWTGGATDTQYF. As DNA, the CDR3 is TGTGCCAGTAGCTGGACAGGAGGGGCCACAGATACGCAGTATTTT. The rearrangement uses TRBV19 and TRBJ2-3, with a possible D match to TRBD1 (7 bases). The CDR3 length is 15 residues. The V end was cut by 6 bases, the J end by 2 bases, with 15 bases between. CDR1 LNHDA and CDR2 SQIVND come from the germline V gene (reference sequence).

The chain is built from TRBV7-8 and TRBJ2-2, with D perhaps matching TRBD1 (5 bases). The CDR3 has 16 residues. The germline V gene encodes CDR1 SGHVS and CDR2 FQNEAQ. Trimming removed 4 bases from V and 6 bases from J, with 18 bases in between. The CDR3 loop reads CASSWGRRIGAGELFF. Here the CDR3 DNA reads TGTGCCAGCAGCTGGGGCCGCAGGATAGGCGCCGGGGAGCTGTTTTTT.

This chain connects TRBV13 to TRBJ2-1; TRBD2 matches at 9 bases. The CDR3 has 18 amino acids. With 5 bases clipped from V and 2 bases from J, the junction kept 13 bases outside the gene matches. From germline, CDR1 is PRHDT and CDR2 FYEKMQ (reference sequence). The CDR3 DNA sequence: TGTGCCAGCAGCGGGGGGTGGCTAGCGGGGTCTACCTACAATGAGCAGTTCTTC. Translating it yields CASSGGWLAGSTYNEQFF.